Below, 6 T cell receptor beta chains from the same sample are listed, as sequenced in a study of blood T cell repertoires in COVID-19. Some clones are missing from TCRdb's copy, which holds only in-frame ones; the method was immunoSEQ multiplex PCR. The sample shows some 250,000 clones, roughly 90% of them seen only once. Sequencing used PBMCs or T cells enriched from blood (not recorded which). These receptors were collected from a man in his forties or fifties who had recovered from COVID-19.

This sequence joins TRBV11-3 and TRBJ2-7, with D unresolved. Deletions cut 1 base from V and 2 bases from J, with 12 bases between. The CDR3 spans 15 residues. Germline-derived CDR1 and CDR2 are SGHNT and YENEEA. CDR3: CASSLGFRSPYEQYF. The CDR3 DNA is TGTGCCAGCAGCTTAGGGTTTAGAAGTCCCTACGAGCAGTACTTC.

As DNA, the CDR3 is TGTGCCATCAACGACAGGACCGGGGAGCTGTTTTTT. As protein: CAINDRTGELFF. The V gene is TRBV10-3, the J gene TRBJ2-2, with D perhaps TRBD1 (6 bases). This CDR3 spans 12 amino acids. V gave up 7 bases and J gave up 5 bases, with 8 bases separating them. Germline V gene data show CDR1 as ENHRY and CDR2 as SYGVKD.

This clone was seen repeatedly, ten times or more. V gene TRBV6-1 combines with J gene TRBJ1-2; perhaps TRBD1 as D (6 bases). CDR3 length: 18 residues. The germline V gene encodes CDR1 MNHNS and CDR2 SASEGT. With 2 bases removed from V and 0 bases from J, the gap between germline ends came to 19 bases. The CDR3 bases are TGTGCCAGCAGTGAATGGGGGGGTCTACAGGGTTCTAACTATGGCTACACCTTC. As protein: CASSEWGGLQGSNYGYTF.

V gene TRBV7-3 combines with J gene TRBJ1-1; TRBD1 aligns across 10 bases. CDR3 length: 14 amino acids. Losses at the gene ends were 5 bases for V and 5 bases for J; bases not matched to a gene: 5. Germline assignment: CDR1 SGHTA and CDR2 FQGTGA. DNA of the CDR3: TGTGCCAGCAGCCCGACAGGGGGCCGGACTGAAGCTTTCTTT. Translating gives CASSPTGGRTEAFF.

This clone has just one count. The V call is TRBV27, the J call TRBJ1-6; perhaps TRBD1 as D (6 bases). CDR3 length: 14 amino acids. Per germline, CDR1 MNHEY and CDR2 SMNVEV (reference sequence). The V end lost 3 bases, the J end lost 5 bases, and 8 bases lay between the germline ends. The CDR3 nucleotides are TGTGCCAGCAGTTTCAGGGGCCATAATTCACCCCTCCACTTT. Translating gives CASSFRGHNSPLHF.

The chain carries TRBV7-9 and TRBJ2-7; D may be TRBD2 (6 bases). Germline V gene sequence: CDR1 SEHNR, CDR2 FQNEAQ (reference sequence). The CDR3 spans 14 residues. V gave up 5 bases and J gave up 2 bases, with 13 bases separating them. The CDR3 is CASSPRDQPYEQYF. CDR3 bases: TGTGCCAGCAGCCCGCGGGACCAACCCTACGAGCAGTACTTC. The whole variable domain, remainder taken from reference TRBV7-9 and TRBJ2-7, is DTGVSQNPRHKITKRGQNVTFRCDPISEHNRLYWYRQTLGQGPEFLTYFQNEAQLEKSRLLSDRFSAERPKGSFSTLEIQRTEQGDSAMYLCASSPRDQPYEQYFGPGTRLTVT.